A single sample is the source of the 9 T cell receptor beta chains below, sequenced in a study of T cell responses to AZD1222 COVID-19 vaccine. Sequencing was performed with immunoSEQ multiplex PCR; in TCRdb, only in-frame clones are kept and a portion is missing. The sample holds approximately 130,000 clones; approximately 85% are singletons and the top ten take under 8%. Here the sequenced sample was peripheral blood, taken 28 days after the second dose of the MenACWY control vaccine. Source of these receptors: an adult who received the MenACWY meningococcal vaccine as a control.

This chain connects TRBV9 to TRBJ1-2, with D tentatively TRBD1 (5 bases). There are 17 residues in the CDR3. Per the germline V gene, CDR1 is SGDLS and CDR2 is YYNGEE. Trimming left V 4 bases short and J 4 bases short, with 23 bases between. CDR3 bases: TGTGCCAGCAGCCCTAAGATCCTAGGGACTCCTACCTATGGCTACACCTTC. Translation: CASSPKILGTPTYGYTF. Full variable domain (outside the CDR3, taken from reference TRBV9 and TRBJ1-2): DSGVTQTPKHLITATGQRVTLRCSPRSGDLSVYWYQQSLDQGLQFLIQYYNGEERAKGNILERFSAQQFPDLHSELNLSSLELGDSALYFCASSPKILGTPTYGYTFGSGTRLTVV.

The CDR3 region has the DNA TGTGCCAGCAGTTCTGACGAGACCAATGAGCAGTTCTTC. This translates into CASSSDETNEQFF. The V and J genes are TRBV11-2 and TRBJ2-1; D unclear. Germline V CDR1 and CDR2: SGHAT, FQNNGV. V shed 6 bases and J shed 6 bases, with 12 bases lying between them. The CDR3 loop spans 13 amino acids. The variable domain in full, with the rest retrieved from reference TRBV11-2 and TRBJ2-1, is EAGVAQSPRYKIIEKRQSVAFWCNPISGHATLYWYQQILGQGPKLLIQFQNNGVVDDSQLPKDRFSAERLKGVDSTLKIQPAKLEDSAVYLCASSSDETNEQFFGPGTRLTVL.

This sequence joins TRBV5-4 and TRBJ2-5; D gene uncertain. The V and J ends lost 0 bases and 1 base respectively, with 10 bases between them. Looked up from germline, CDR1 is SGHNT and CDR2 is YYREEE (reference sequence). The CDR3 consists of 15 residues. CDR3 residues: CASSLDNHPQETQYF. In DNA, the CDR3 is TGTGCCAGCAGCTTGGACAACCACCCCCAAGAGACCCAGTACTTC.

The genes are TRBV30 and TRBJ1-1; possible D gene TRBD1, 6 bases. Per the germline V gene, CDR1 is GTSNPN and CDR2 is SVGIG (reference sequence). The CDR3 has 15 residues. V lost 1 base and J 2 bases, leaving 14 bases between the germline ends. DNA for the CDR3: TGTGCCTGGAGTGCCATCGGCAGGGGCAACACTGAAGCTTTCTTT. It translates to CAWSAIGRGNTEAFF.

The chain links TRBV28 to TRBJ2-2, with 8 nucleotides matching TRBD1. This CDR3 has 15 amino acids. Germline assignment: CDR1 MDHEN and CDR2 SYDVKM. With V trimmed by 2 bases and J by 6 bases, 5 bases remained unmatched. CDR3 in DNA: TGTGCCAGCAGTTTAGATGACAGGGGCCCCGGGGAGCTGTTTTTT. Translating gives CASSLDDRGPGELFF.

Only one count was recorded for this clone. This chain joins TRBV6-5 and TRBJ1-4, with TRBD1 identical over 10 bases. The V segment lost 5 bases and the J segment 7 bases; nucleotides outside the gene matches: 7. The germline V gene encodes CDR1 MNHEY and CDR2 SVGAGI. This CDR3 contains 15 residues. The CDR3 sequence is CASSPRTGGLEKLFF. The CDR3 DNA sequence: TGTGCCAGCAGTCCCCGGACAGGGGGTCTTGAAAAACTGTTTTTT.

J is TRBJ2-7 and V is TRBV27; D unclear. CDR3 length: 13 amino acids. Germline V gene data show CDR1 as MNHEY and CDR2 as SMNVEV (reference sequence). The V end was cut by 5 bases, the J end by 4 bases, with 12 bases between. CDR3 in amino acids: CASSPVLGYEQYV. CDR3 coding DNA: TGTGCCAGCAGTCCAGTGTTGGGGTACGAGCAGTACGTC.

The V and J genes are TRBV19 and TRBJ2-5; possible D gene TRBD2, 6 bases. Germline V gives CDR1 LNHDA, CDR2 SQIVND (reference sequence). This CDR3 has 14 residues. V dropped 3 bases and J dropped 0 bases, with 8 bases sitting between them. CDR3 amino acids: CASSIGGHQETQYF. CDR3 nucleotides: TGTGCCAGTAGTATCGGGGGTCACCAAGAGACCCAGTACTTC.

The rearrangement joins TRBV29-1 to TRBJ2-3, with TRBD1 identical over 8 bases. After removal of 4 bases from V and 0 bases from J, the junction contained 3 bases not matched to a gene. CDR1 SQVTM and CDR2 ANQGSEA come from the germline V gene. There are 14 residues in the CDR3. CDR3 amino acids: CSVGGTGSTDTQYF. The CDR3 region has the DNA TGCAGCGTTGGGGGGACAGGCAGCACAGATACGCAGTATTTT.